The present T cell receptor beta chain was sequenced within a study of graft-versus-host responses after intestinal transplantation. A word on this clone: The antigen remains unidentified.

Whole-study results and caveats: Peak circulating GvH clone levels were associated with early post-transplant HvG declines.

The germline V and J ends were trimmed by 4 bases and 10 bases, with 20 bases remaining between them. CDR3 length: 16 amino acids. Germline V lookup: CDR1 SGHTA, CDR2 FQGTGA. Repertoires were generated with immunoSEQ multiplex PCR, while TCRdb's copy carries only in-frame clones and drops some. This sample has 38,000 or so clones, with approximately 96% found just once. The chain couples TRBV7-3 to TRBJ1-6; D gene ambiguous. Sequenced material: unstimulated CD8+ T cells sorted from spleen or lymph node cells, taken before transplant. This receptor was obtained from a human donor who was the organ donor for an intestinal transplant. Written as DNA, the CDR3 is TGTGCCAGCAGCTCCCGTCCCCGGTGGTTCAGATCACCCCTCCACTTT. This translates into CASSSRPRWFRSPLHF.